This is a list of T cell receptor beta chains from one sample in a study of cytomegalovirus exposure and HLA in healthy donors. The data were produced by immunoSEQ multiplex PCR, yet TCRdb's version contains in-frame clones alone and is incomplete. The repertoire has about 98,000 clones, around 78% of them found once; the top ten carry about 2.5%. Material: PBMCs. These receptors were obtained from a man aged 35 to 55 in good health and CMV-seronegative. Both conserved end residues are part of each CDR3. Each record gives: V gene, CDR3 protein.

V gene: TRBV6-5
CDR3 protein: CASSLAGGVYEQYF

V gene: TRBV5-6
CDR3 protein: CASSSLGGKYEQYF

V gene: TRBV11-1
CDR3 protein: CASSLGAGDTEAFF

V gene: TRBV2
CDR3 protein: CASRRDSASGLTDTQYF

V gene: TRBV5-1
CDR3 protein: CASSLGTSGGYNEQFF

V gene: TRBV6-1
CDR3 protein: CAGASGGGWDTQYF

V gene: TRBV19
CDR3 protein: CASSIQGVETQYF

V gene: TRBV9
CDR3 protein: CASSRQDYEQYF

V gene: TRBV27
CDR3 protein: CASSWVPGQGGKLFF

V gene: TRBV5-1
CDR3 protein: CASSPWDREYNEQFF

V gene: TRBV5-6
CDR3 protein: CASSLYQISNQPQHF

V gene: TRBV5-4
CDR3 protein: CASSLWTANYGYTF

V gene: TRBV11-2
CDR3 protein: CASSIPRGSGVVVEQYF

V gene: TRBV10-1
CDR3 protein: CASSESIASRAQYF

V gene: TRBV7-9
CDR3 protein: CASSKTGRELIEQYF

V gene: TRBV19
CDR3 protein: CASSRTGGLTYEQYF

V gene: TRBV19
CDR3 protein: CASTATRGTEAFF

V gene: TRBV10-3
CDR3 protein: CAISVGGQGAGEQYF

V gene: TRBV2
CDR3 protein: CASRRQGTTEAFF

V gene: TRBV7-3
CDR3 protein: CASSKGQTSTDTQYF

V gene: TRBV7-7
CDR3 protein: CASSLGEETQYF

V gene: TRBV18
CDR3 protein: CASLGLAGAREQFF

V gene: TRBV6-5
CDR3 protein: CASGRQGEHEKLFF

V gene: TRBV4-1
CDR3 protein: CASSPGTGGSPQHF

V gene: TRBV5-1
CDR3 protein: CASSQLSPQETQYF

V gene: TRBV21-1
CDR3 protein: CASSPRQAMTYNSPLHF

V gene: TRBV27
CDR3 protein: CASSLSTGSISPLHF

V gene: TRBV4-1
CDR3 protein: CASSQEEGARSPLHF

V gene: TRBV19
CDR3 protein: CAIRRDGLTGELFF

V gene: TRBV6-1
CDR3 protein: CASSEDNLRTEAFF

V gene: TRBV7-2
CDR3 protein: CASSLEQGAYEQYF

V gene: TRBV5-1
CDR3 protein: CASSFPSGYGYTF

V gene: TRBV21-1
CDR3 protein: CASSTTGTGGTEAFF

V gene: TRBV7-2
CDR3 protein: CASSLSPTNEKLFF

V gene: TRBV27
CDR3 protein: CASSFRRGESETQYF

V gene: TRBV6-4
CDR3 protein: CASSWTSVSSYEQYF

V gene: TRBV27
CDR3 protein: CASSLSGLFQDYEQYF

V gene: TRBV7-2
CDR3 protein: CASSSRTGGGQPQHF

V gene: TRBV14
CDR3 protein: CASSEFFGTGVDTQYF

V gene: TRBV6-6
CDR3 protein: CASSRGRDRGDQPQHF

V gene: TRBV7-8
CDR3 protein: CASSVIVGGTGNTIYF

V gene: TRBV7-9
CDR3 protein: CASSPQRGGYTDTQYF

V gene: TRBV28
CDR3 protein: CASSRLAIEAFF

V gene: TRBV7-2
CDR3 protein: CASSLVQTTEAFF

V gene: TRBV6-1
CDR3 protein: CASSEEWTVNQPQHF

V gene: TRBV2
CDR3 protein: CASDAKGTGGNEQFF

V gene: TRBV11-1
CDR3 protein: CASSRQGGTPLHF

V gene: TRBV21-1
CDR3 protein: CASSTPGSYNEQFF

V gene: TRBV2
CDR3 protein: CASRGAGSGELFF

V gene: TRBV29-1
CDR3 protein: CSVPPGGIRTDTQYF

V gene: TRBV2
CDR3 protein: CAKRQGKLFF

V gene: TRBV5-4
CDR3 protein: CASSPMQNYNEQFF

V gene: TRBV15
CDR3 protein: CATSLGQGAGQETQYF

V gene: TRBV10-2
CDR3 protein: CASFDRLNTEAFF

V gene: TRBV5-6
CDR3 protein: CASSSYGLAGGRETQYF

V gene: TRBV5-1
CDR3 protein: CASTPGGGAVADTQYF

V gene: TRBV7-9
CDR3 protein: CASSLLVQYNEQFF

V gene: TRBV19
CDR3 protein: CASSNINEQYF

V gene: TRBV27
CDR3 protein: CASSFRLAGAVGTGELFF

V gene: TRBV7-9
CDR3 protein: CASSPSSGQGNQPQHF